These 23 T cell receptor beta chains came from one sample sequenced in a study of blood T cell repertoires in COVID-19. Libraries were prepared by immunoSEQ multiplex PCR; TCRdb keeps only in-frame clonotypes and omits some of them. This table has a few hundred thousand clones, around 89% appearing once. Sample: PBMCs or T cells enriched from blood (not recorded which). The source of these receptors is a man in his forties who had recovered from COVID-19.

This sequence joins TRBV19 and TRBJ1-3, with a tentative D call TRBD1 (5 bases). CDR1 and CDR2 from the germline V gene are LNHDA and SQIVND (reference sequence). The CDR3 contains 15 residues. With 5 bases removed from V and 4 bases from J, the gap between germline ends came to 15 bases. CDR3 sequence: CASSPKTAAGNTIYF. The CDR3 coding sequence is TGTGCCAGTAGTCCTAAGACAGCCGCCGGAAACACCATATATTTT.

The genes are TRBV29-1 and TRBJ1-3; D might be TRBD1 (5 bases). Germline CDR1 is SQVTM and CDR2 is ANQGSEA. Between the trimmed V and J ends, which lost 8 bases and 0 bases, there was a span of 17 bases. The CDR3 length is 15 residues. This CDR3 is CSFLDGASSGNTIYF. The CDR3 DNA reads TGCAGCTTTCTCGATGGGGCAAGCTCTGGAAACACCATATATTTT.

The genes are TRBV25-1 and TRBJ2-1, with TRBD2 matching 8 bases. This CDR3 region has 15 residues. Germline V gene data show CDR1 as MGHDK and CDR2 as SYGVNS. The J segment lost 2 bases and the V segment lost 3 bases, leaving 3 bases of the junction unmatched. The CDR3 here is CASSDSGGTYNEQFF. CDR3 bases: TGTGCCAGCAGTGATTCGGGAGGGACCTACAATGAGCAGTTCTTC.

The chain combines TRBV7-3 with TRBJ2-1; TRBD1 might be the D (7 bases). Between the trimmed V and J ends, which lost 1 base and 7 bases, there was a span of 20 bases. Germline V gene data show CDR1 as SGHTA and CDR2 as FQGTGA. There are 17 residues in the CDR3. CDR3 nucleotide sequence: TGTGCCAGCAGCTTAAGCGCGGGACAGTCCTCGGGAAATGAGCAGTTCTTC. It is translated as CASSLSAGQSSGNEQFF.

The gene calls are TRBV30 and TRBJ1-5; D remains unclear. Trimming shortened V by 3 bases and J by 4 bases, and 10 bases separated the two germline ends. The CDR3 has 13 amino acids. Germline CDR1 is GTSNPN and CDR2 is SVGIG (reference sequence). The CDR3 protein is CAWREALNQPQHF. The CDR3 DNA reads TGTGCCTGGAGGGAGGCCCTAAATCAGCCCCAGCATTTT. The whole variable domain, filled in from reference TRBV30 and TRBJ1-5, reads SQTIHQWPATLVQPVGSPLSLECTVEGTSNPNLYWYRQAAGRGLQLLFYSVGIGQISSEVPQNLSASRPQDRQFILSSKKLLLSDSGFYLCAWREALNQPQHFGDGTRLSIL.

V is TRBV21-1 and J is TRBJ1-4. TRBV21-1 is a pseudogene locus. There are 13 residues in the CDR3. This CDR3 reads CASSTKTPGRLFF. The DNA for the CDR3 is TGTGCCAGCAGCACAAAGACGCCGGGAAGACTGTTTTTT.

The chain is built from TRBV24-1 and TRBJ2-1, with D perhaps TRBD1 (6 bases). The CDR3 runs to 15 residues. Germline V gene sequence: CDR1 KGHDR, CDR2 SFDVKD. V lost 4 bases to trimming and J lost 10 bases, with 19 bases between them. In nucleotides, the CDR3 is TGTGCCACCAGTGACCCCAGGGGAGCGTCAGGAGAGCAGTTCTTC. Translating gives CATSDPRGASGEQFF.

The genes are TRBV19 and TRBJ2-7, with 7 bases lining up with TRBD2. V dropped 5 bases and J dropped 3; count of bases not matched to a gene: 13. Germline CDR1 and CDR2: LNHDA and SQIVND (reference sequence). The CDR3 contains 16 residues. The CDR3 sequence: CASSREQVGLLYEQYF. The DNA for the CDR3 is TGTGCCAGTAGTCGCGAACAGGTGGGACTACTCTACGAGCAGTACTTC.

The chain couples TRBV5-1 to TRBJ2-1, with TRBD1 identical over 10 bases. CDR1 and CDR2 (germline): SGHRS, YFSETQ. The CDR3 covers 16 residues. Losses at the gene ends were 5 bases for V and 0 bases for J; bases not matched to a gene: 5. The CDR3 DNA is TGCGCCAGCAGTCGGACAGGGGGGAGCTCCTACAATGAGCAGTTCTTC. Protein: CASSRTGGSSYNEQFF.

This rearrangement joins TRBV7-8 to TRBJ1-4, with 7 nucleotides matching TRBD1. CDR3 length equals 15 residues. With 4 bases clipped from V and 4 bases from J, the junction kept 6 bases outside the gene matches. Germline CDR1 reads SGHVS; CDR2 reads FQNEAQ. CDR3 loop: CASSSRGLDNEKLFF. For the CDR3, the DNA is TGTGCCAGCAGCTCTAGGGGGCTCGATAATGAAAAACTGTTTTTT.

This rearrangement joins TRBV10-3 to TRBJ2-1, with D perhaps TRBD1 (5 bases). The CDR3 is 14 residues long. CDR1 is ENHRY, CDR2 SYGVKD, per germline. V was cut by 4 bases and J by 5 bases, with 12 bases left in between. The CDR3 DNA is TGTGCCATCAGTGTGGCAGGGTTCGACAATGAGCAGTTCTTC. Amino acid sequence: CAISVAGFDNEQFF.

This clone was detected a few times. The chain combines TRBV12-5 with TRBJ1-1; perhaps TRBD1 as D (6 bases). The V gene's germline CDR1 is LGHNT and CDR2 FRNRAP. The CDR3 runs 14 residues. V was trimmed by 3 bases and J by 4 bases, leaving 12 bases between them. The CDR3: CASGFPTGFTEAFF. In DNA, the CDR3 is TGTGCTAGTGGTTTCCCAACAGGGTTCACTGAAGCTTTCTTT. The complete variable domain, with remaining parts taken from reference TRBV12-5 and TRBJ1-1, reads DARVTQTPRHKVTEMGQEVTMRCQPILGHNTVFWYRQTMMQGLELLAYFRNRAPLDDSGMPKDRFSAEMPDATLATLKIQPSEPRDSAVYFCASGFPTGFTEAFFGQGTRLTVV.

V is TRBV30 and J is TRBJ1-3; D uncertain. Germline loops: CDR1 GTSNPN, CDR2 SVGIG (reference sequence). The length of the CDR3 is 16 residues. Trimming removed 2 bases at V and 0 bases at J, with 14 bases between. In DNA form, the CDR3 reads TGTGCCTGGAGTCAAAATTTCGGAGACTCTGGAAACACCATATATTTT. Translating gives CAWSQNFGDSGNTIYF.

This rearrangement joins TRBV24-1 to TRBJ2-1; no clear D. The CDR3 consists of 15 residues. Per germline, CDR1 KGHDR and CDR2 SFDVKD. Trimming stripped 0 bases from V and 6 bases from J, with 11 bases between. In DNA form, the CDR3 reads TGTGCCACCAGTGATTTGATTGGGCAAGGCAATGAGCAGTTCTTC. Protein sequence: CATSDLIGQGNEQFF.

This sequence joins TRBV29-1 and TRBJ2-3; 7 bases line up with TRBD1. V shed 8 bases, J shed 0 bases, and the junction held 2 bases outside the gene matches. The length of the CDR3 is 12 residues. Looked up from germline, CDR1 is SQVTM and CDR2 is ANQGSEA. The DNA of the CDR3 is TGCAGCTCACAGGGGAGCACAGATACGCAGTATTTT. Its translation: CSSQGSTDTQYF.

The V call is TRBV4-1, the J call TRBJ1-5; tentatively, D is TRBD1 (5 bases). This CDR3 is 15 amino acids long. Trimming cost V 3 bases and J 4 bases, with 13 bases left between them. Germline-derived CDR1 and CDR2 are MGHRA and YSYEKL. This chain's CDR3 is CASSQTVPGNQPQHF. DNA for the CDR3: TGCGCCAGCAGCCAGACAGTTCCTGGGAATCAGCCCCAGCATTTT.

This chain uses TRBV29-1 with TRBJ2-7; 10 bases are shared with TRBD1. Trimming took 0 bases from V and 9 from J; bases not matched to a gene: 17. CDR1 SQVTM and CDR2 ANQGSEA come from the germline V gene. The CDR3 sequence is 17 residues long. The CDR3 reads CSVEDAKGTGVFGAQYF. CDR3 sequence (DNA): TGCAGCGTTGAAGATGCTAAAGGGACAGGGGTTTTCGGTGCGCAGTACTTC.

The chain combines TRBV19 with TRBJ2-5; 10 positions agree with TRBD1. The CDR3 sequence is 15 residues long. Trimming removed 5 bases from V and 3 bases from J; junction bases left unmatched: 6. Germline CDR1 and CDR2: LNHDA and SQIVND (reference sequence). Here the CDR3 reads CASSVRTGGKETQYF. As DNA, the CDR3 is TGTGCCAGTAGTGTCCGGACAGGGGGAAAAGAGACCCAGTACTTC.

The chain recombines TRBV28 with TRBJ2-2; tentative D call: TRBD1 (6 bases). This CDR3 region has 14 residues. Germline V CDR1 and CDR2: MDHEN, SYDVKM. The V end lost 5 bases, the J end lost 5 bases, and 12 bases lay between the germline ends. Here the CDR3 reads CASSPWTETGELFF. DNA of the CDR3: TGTGCCAGCAGTCCTTGGACAGAAACCGGGGAGCTGTTTTTT.

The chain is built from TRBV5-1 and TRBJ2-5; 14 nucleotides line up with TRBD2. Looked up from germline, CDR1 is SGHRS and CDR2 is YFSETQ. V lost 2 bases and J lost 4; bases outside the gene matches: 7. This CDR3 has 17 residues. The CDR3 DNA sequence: TGCGCCAGCAGCTTCCTATCCGGGACTAGCGGGAGAGAGACCCAGTACTTC. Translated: CASSFLSGTSGRETQYF.

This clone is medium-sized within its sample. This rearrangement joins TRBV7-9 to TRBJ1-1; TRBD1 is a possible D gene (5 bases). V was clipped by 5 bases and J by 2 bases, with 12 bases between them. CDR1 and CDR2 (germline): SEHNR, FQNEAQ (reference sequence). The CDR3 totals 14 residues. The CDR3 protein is CASSMSQGNTEAFF. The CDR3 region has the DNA TGTGCCAGCAGCATGTCGCAGGGTAACACTGAAGCTTTCTTT.

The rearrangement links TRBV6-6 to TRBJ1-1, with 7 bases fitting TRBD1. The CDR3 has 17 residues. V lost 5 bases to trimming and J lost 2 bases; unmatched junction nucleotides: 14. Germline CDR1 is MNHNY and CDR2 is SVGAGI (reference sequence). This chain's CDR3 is CASSQTPGQWVNTEAFF. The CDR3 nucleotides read TGTGCCAGCAGTCAAACACCGGGACAGTGGGTTAACACTGAAGCTTTCTTT.

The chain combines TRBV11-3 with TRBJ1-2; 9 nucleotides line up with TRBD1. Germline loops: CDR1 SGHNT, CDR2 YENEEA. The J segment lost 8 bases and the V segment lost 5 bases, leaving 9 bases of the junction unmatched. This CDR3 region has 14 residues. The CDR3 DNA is TGTGCCAGCAGCGTACCGGGACAGGGCTGGGGCTACACCTTC. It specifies CASSVPGQGWGYTF.